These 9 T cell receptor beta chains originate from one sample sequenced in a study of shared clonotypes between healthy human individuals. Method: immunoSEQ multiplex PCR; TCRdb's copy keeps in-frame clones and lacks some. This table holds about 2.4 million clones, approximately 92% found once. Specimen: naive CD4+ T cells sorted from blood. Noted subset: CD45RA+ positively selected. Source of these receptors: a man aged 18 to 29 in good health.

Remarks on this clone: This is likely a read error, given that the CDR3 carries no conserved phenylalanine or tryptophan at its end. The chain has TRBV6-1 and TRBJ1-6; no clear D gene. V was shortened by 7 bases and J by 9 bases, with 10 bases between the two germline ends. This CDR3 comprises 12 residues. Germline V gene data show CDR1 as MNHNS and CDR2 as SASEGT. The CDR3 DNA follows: TGTGCCAGCAATGCTATCGGTTCACCCCTCCACCTT. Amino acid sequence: CASNAIGSPLHL.

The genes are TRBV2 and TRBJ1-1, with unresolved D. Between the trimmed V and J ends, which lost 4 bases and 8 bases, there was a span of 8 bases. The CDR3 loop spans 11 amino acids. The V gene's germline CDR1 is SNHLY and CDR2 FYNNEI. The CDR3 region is CASSGRREAFF. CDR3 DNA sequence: TGTGCCAGCAGTGGGCGCCGCGAAGCTTTCTTT.

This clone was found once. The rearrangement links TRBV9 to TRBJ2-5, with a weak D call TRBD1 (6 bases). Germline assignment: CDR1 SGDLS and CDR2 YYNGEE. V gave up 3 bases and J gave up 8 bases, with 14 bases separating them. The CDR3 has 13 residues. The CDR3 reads CASSGTAPETQYF. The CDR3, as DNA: TGTGCCAGCAGCGGGACAGCCCCTGAAACCCAGTACTTC.

The CDR3 protein is CASSLDRGPTGELFF. The CDR3 coding sequence is TGTGCCAGCAGCCTAGACAGGGGCCCCACCGGGGAGCTGTTTTTT. V is TRBV13 and J is TRBJ2-2, with 8 nucleotides matching TRBD1. Looked up from germline, CDR1 is PRHDT and CDR2 is FYEKMQ (reference sequence). This CDR3 is 15 amino acids long. The V segment lost 5 bases and the J segment 4 bases; nucleotides outside the gene matches: 6.

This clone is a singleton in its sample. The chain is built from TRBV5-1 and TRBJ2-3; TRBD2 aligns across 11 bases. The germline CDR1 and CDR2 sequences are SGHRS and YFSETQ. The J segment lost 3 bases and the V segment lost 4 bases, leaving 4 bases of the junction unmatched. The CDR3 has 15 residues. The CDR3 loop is CASSMTSGATDTQYF. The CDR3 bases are TGCGCCAGCAGCATGACTAGCGGGGCTACAGATACGCAGTATTTT.

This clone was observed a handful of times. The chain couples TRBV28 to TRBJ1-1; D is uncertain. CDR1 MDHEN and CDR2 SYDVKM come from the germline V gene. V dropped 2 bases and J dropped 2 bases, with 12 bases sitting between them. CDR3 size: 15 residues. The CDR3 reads CASSLAAKPNTEAFF. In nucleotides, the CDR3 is TGTGCCAGCAGTTTAGCAGCGAAGCCTAACACTGAAGCTTTCTTT.

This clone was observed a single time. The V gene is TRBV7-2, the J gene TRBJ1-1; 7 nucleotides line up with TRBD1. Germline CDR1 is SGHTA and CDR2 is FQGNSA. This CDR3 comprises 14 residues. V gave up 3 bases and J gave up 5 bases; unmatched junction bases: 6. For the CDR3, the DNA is TGTGCCAGCAGCTTCCGTACAGGGGTTACTGAAGCTTTCTTT. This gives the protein CASSFRTGVTEAFF.

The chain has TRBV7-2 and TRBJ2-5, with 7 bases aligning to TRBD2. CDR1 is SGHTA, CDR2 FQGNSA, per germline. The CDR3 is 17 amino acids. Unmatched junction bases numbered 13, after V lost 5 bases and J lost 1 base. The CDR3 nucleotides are TGTGCCAGCAGCCCCCGGACTAGACGAAGGTTCCAAGAGACCCAGTACTTC. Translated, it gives CASSPRTRRRFQETQYF.

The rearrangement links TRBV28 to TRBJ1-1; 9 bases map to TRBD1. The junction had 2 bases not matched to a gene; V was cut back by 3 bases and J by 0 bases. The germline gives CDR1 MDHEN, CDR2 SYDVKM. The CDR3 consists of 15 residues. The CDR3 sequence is CASSLRTGVNTEAFF. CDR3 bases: TGTGCCAGCAGTTTGCGGACAGGGGTGAACACTGAAGCTTTCTTT.